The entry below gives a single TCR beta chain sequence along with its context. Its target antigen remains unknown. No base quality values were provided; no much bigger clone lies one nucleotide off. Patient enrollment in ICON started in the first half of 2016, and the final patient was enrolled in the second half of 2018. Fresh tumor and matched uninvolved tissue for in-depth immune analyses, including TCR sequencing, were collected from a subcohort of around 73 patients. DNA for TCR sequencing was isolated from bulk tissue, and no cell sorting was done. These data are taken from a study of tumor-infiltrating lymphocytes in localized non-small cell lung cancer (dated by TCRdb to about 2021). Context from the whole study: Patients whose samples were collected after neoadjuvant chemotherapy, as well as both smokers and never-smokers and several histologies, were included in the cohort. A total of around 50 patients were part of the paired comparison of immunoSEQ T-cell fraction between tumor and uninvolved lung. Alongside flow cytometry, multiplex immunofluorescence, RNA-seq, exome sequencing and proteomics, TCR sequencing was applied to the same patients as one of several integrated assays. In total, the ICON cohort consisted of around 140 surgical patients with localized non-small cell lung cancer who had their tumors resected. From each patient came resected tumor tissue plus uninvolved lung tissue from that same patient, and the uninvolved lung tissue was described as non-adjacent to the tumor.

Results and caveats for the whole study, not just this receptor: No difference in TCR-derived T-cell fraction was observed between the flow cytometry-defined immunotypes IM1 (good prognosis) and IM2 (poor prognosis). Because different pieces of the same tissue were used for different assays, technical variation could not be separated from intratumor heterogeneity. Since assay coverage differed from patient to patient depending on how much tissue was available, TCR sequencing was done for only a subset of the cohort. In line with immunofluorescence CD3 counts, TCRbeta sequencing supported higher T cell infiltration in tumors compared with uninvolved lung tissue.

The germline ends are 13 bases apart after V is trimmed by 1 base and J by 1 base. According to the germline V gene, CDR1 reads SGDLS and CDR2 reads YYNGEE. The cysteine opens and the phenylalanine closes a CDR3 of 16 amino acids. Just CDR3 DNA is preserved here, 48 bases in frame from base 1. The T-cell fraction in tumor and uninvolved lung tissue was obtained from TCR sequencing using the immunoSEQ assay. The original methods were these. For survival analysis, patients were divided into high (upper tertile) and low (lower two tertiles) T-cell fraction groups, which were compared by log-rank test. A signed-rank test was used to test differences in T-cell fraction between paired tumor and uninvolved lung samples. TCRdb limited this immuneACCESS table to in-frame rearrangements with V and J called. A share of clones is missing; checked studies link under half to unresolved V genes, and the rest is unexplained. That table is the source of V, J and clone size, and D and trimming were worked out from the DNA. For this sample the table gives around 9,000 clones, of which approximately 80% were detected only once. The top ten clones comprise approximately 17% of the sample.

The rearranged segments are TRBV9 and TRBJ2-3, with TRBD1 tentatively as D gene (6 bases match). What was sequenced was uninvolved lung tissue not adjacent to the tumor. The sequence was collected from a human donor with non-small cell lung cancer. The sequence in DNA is TGTGCCAGCAGCGTAATGTCAGGGGAGCGCACAGATACGCAGTATTTT. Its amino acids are CASSVMSGERTDTQYF.